What follows is one TCR beta chain and its context. Its target is unknown. The CDR3 totals 15 residues. Germline loops: CDR1 KGHSH, CDR2 LQKENI. V lost 1 base to trimming and J lost 6 bases; unmatched junction nucleotides: 4. These data originate in a study of response to subunit inactivated influenza vaccine. Notes on the study in general: A suggestion made by the authors is that each seasonal influenza vaccination recruits few new T cells.

Each CDR3 protein is one row after TCRdb ran MiXCR on the RT-PCR reads. The profile shows around 530,000 distinct CDR3 sequences, around 11% of them singletons. The clonotype originates from a man over 45 who received an inactivated influenza vaccine. The starting material was PBMCs from blood, obtained on the day of vaccination. V is TRBV18 and J is TRBJ1-5, with 9 nucleotides matching TRBD1. The CDR3, as DNA: TGTGCCAGCTCACCACGGGACAGGGTAGGTCAGCCCCAGCATTTT. It yields the protein CASSPRDRVGQPQHF.